This TCR beta chain was identified during a study of CD8 T cells in Susac syndrome. The patients serving as multiple sclerosis controls were treatment-naive. They had stable or active relapsing-remitting disease and fulfilled revised McDonald criteria. When the RNA was reverse transcribed, random hexamers were used with an input of about 0.5 to 1 ug. A multiplex approach, immunoSEQ multiplex PCR, amplified TCR beta CDR3 across 54 Vbeta and 13 Jbeta. A single record per CDR3 protein comes from TCRdb applying MiXCR to the immunoSEQ multiplex PCR reads. The sample has about 200,000 distinct CDR3 sequences; 90% to 95% are singletons. The study, taken as a whole, reports: The study's TCR sequencing and HLA analysis covered a relatively small number of individuals, and the study acknowledged this.

This CDR3 spans 16 amino acids. Germline CDR1 LNHNV, CDR2 YYDKDF (reference sequence). V lost 7 bases and J 0 bases, leaving 15 bases between the germline ends. Remarks on this clonotype: The antigen is not known.

The TCR originated in a human donor with multiple sclerosis. This sequence joins TRBV15 and TRBJ2-2; D ambiguous. The sample consisted of CD8+ T cells from PBMCs. DNA for the CDR3: TGTGCCACCACCCAGAGGCAGACCGCGAACACCGGGGAGCTGTTTTTT. Translating gives CATTQRQTANTGELFF.